The 6 T cell receptor beta chains in this list originate from one sample, sequenced in a study of blood T cells in healthy people across ages. A second PCR, run for about 7 to 11 cycles, used a sample-barcoded 5' primer plus a J-beta primer mix. TCRdb reprocessed the 5' RACE reads with MiXCR, giving one entry per CDR3 protein. The sample includes about 680,000 distinct CDR3 sequences, approximately 50% seen only once; the top ten take under 35%. Input material: blood. These receptors were collected from a woman aged 60-75 years in good health.

This clonotype was seen a handful of times. The chain couples TRBV20-1 to TRBJ1-2; D is perhaps TRBD1 (5 bases). The CDR3 is made up of 12 amino acids. V shed 6 bases and J shed 2 bases, with 10 bases lying between them. Germline CDR1 DFQATT, CDR2 SNEGSKA (reference sequence). The CDR3 loop is CSATGTNYGYTF. CDR3 bases: TGCAGTGCGACCGGGACCAACTATGGCTACACCTTC.

This clonotype appeared a few times. This sequence joins TRBV24-1 and TRBJ2-3; perhaps D is TRBD1 or TRBD2 (6 bases each). In germline, CDR1 is KGHDR, CDR2 SFDVKD. CDR3 size: 16 residues. Trimming stripped 7 bases from V and 2 bases from J, with 18 bases between. CDR3 coding DNA: TGTGCCACCAGCGCCCCCGATGGGGGGCCCACAGATACGCAGTATTTT. This codes for CATSAPDGGPTDTQYF.

V and J are TRBV4-2 and TRBJ2-1, with TRBD2 identical over 7 bases. Germline assignment: CDR1 LGHNA and CDR2 YNFKEQ. The V segment lost 1 base and the J segment 4 bases; nucleotides outside the gene matches: 7. The CDR3 runs 16 residues. CDR3 coding DNA: TGTGCCAGCAGCCAAGTTGGAGCGGGACGGTACAATGAGCAGTTCTTC. Its protein product is CASSQVGAGRYNEQFF.

This chain uses TRBV20-1 with TRBJ2-1; 9 bases map to TRBD2. Germline trimming cut 0 bases from V and 4 bases from J; bases unmatched to any gene: 19. Germline V gene sequence: CDR1 DFQATT, CDR2 SNEGSKA (reference sequence). This CDR3 is 20 amino acids long. The CDR3 sequence: CSARDFGGAGGFVGYNEQFF. The CDR3, as DNA: TGCAGTGCTAGAGATTTTGGAGGGGCGGGAGGGTTCGTTGGGTACAATGAGCAGTTCTTC.

This clonotype has a handful of counts. This rearrangement joins TRBV29-1 to TRBJ2-1; D is tentatively TRBD1 or TRBD2 (5 bases each). The CDR3 covers 14 residues. Trimming removed 7 bases at V and 0 bases at J, with 13 bases between. Germline V lookup: CDR1 SQVTM, CDR2 ANQGSEA. CDR3 nucleotide sequence: TGCAGCGCTGGGACGTTGAGCTCCTACAATGAGCAGTTCTTC. It specifies CSAGTLSSYNEQFF.

This clonotype was detected once. This sequence joins TRBV6-5 and TRBJ2-1; D unclear. CDR3 length equals 12 residues. From germline, CDR1 is MNHEY and CDR2 SVGAGI. Between the trimmed V and J ends, which lost 7 bases and 6 bases, there was a span of 10 bases. The CDR3 loop reads CASNDPPNEQFF. CDR3 in DNA: TGTGCCAGCAACGACCCCCCCAATGAGCAGTTCTTC.